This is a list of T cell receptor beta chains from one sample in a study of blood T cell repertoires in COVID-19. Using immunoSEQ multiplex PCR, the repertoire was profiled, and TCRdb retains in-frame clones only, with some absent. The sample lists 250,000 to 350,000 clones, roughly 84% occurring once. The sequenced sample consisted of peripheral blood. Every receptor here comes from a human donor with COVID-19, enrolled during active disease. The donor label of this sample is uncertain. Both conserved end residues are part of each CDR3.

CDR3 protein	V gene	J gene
CASSYSTGMEGYTF	TRBV6-5	TRBJ1-2
CASSQGQGRETQYF	TRBV4-1	TRBJ2-5
CASSPPGAGGPYNEQFF	TRBV3-1/TRBV3-2	TRBJ2-1
CASSPLGGSNYNEQFF	TRBV7-3	TRBJ2-1
CASSFAENTEAFF	TRBV7-2	TRBJ1-1
CASSSTGGDYGYTF	TRBV28	TRBJ1-2
CASWEEDTQYF	TRBV28	TRBJ2-3
CASSYPARNGDTQYF	TRBV6-6	TRBJ2-3
CAWSIFRGLEAFF	TRBV30	TRBJ1-1
CASSPRVLSGRAGKHEQFF	TRBV27	TRBJ2-1
CASSRTAEEQFF	TRBV7-2	TRBJ2-1
CASSEDRGGEKLFF	TRBV25-1	TRBJ1-4
CASSPSTRAGGWAGANVLTF	TRBV4-1	TRBJ2-6
CASSPTGRPPREQYF	TRBV6-2/TRBV6-3	TRBJ2-7
CASSIGGRRNSPLHF	TRBV19	TRBJ1-6
CASSFPDAYNEQFF	TRBV5-4	TRBJ2-1
CAWSVRGSDQPQHF	TRBV30	TRBJ1-5
CASSSGGVPPQPQHF	TRBV28	TRBJ1-5
CASRRGANTEAFF	TRBV6-5	TRBJ1-1
CASSTTSGSGNTQYF	TRBV7-3	TRBJ2-3
CASSLSYMNTEAFF	TRBV5-1	TRBJ1-1
CASSLRAGGGDTQYF	TRBV5-5	TRBJ2-3
CASSQLSRGTGELFF	TRBV4-3	TRBJ2-2
CSAAGTIHIGSYEQYF	TRBV29-1	TRBJ2-7
CASNEGGGDEKLFF	TRBV2	TRBJ1-4
CASSFWDTGNTIYF	TRBV7-8	TRBJ1-3
CASSDGDRGRWETQYF	TRBV6-1	TRBJ2-5
CASSLVGLAAYEQYF	TRBV7-2	TRBJ2-7
CSVASGAGANVLTF	TRBV29-1	TRBJ2-6
CASTGGADTEAFF	TRBV30	TRBJ1-1
CASRLDRVQNTEAFF	TRBV2	TRBJ1-1
CASSQEDPRRGDSPLHF	TRBV4-1	TRBJ1-6
CASRDTGTGANYGYTF	TRBV5-1	TRBJ1-2
CASSQDPRDRSYEQYF	TRBV3-1/TRBV3-2	TRBJ2-7
CASSQDVGVSGNTIYF	TRBV4-3	TRBJ1-3
CATRGIGREASYNEQFF	TRBV7-2	TRBJ2-1
CASSLPSRPEAFF	TRBV28	TRBJ1-1
CASSRTGGNTEAFF	TRBV7-3	TRBJ1-1
CASSWIGGVESYEQYF	TRBV27	TRBJ2-7